Each of the 31 T cell receptor beta chains below was sequenced from the same sample in a study of blood T cells in healthy people across ages. Next came a second PCR, run for about 6 to 12 cycles, which used a sample-barcoded 5' primer along with a J-beta primer mix. TCRdb called the 5' RACE reads again in MiXCR, with one record for every CDR3 protein. The sample lists about 1.5 million distinct CDR3 sequences, approximately 42% occurring once. Sequenced input: blood. The receptor set was obtained from a woman aged 18-29 years in good health.

CDR3 region: CASSITGKTPNQPQHF. For the CDR3, the DNA is TGTGCCAGCAGTATCACAGGGAAGACCCCCAATCAGCCCCAGCATTTT. The gene calls are TRBV6-5 and TRBJ1-5, with D tentatively TRBD1 (6 bases). V lost 5 bases, J lost 3 bases, and 17 bases lay in between. CDR3 length: 16 residues. In germline, CDR1 is MNHEY, CDR2 SVGAGI.

The chain is built from TRBV6-2 or TRBV6-3 and TRBJ2-2; the D is unclear. This CDR3 spans 11 amino acids. Trimming shortened V by 6 bases and J by 7 bases, and 6 bases separated the two germline ends. CDR1 and CDR2 (germline): MNHEY, SVGEGT. Here the CDR3 DNA reads TGTGCCAGCAGACGGTACGGGGAGCTGTTTTTT. Translated, it gives CASRRYGELFF.

Note on this clonotype: This clone may be a read error of a much larger clone one base away. This chain connects TRBV10-3 to TRBJ1-2, with D hard to call. The CDR3 is 12 residues long. Germline V gene sequence: CDR1 ENHRY, CDR2 SYGVKD. CDR3 region: CVISEAISDYTF. In nucleotides, the CDR3 is TGTGTCATCAGTGAGGCGATCAGTGACTACACCTTC.

A single count supports this clonotype. The J gene is TRBJ2-3, the V gene TRBV6-5, with TRBD1 matching over 7 bases. Trimming removed 5 bases from V and 0 bases from J; junction bases left unmatched: 5. Germline V CDR1 and CDR2: MNHEY, SVGAGI. CDR3 length equals 15 residues. CDR3 nucleotides: TGTGCCAGCAGTCACGGGGACAGTAGCACAGATACGCAGTATTTT. This gives the protein CASSHGDSSTDTQYF.

The chain employs TRBV20-1 and TRBJ1-2, with D unclear. Germline-derived CDR1 and CDR2 are DFQATT and SNEGSKA (reference sequence). The CDR3 covers 13 residues. The germline V and J ends were trimmed by 8 bases and 4 bases, with 17 bases remaining between them. The CDR3 coding sequence is TGCAGTATCCGGGGATTAGGATCCTATGGCTACACCTTC. This encodes CSIRGLGSYGYTF.

This clonotype has only a few counts. The V call is TRBV11-2, the J call TRBJ2-1; D is uncertain. V lost 0 bases and J 4 bases, leaving 13 bases between the germline ends. The length of the CDR3 is 16 residues. Per germline, CDR1 SGHAT and CDR2 FQNNGV. CDR3 sequence: CASSLDRSALYNEQFF. The CDR3 nucleotides are TGTGCCAGCAGCTTAGATAGGTCGGCTCTATACAATGAGCAGTTCTTC. Based on the CDR3 plus reference TRBV11-2 and TRBJ2-1, the full variable domain is EAGVAQSPRYKIIEKRQSVAFWCNPISGHATLYWYQQILGQGPKLLIQFQNNGVVDDSQLPKDRFSAERLKGVDSTLKIQPAKLEDSAVYLCASSLDRSALYNEQFFGPGTRLTVL.

The V and J genes are TRBV30 and TRBJ2-7; D perhaps matches TRBD1 (5 bases). This CDR3 comprises 13 residues. Trimming pared 0 bases from V and 2 bases from J, leaving 8 bases between. The V gene's germline CDR1 is GTSNPN and CDR2 SVGIG (reference sequence). The CDR3, as DNA: TGTGCCTGGAGTGTGGGGCAGGCCTACGAGCAGTACTTC. This sequence encodes CAWSVGQAYEQYF.

A few counts support this clonotype. Relative to the germline gene, one junction end is altered; a read error may explain this. The V gene is TRBV7-9, the J gene TRBJ1-2; D is unresolved. From germline, CDR1 is SEHNR and CDR2 FQNEAQ (reference sequence). CDR3 length: 14 residues. DNA of the CDR3: TGTGCCAGCAGCTTGCCTCCAAAGAACTATGGCTATACCTTC. Translating gives CASSLPPKNYGYTF.

The sample holds a few counts of this clonotype. The chain joins TRBV6-1 to TRBJ2-7; TRBD1 aligns across 8 bases. CDR3 length equals 14 residues. CDR1 and CDR2 (germline): MNHNS, SASEGT. V trimming: 2 bases; J trimming: 6 bases; junction bases outside the gene matches: 6. The CDR3 reads CASSEQGAIPEQYF. The DNA for the CDR3 is TGTGCCAGCAGTGAACAGGGGGCTATTCCCGAGCAGTACTTC.

V is TRBV27 and J is TRBJ1-1; D gene ambiguous. The CDR3 consists of 15 residues. V was clipped by 2 bases and J by 5 bases, with 15 bases between them. CDR1 and CDR2 (germline): MNHEY, SMNVEV (reference sequence). The CDR3 nucleotides are TGTGCCAGCAGTTTAGGAGCGGTGAGGGAGACTGAAGCTTTCTTT. Amino acid sequence: CASSLGAVRETEAFF.

This clonotype was recorded a few times. The chain joins TRBV4-2 to TRBJ2-1; the match to TRBD2 covers 12 bases. Germline V gives CDR1 LGHNA, CDR2 YNFKEQ. The J segment lost 4 bases and the V segment lost 0 bases, leaving 7 bases of the junction unmatched. CDR3 length: 18 residues. CDR3: CASSQEEGGTSGYNEQFF. In DNA, the CDR3 is TGTGCCAGCAGCCAAGAAGAGGGCGGGACTAGCGGGTACAATGAGCAGTTCTTC.

The rearrangement joins TRBV24-1 to TRBJ2-5; TRBD1 matches 7 bases. There are 15 residues in the CDR3. V shed 9 bases and J 3 bases; nucleotides not matched to a gene: 12. The germline V gene has CDR1 KGHDR and CDR2 SFDVKD. CDR3 nucleotides: TGTGCCACCGCCTCCCCGGGACAGAAAGAAGAGACCCAGTACTTC. It specifies CATASPGQKEETQYF.

The chain recombines TRBV7-2 with TRBJ2-1; the D gene could be TRBD1 or TRBD2 (5 bases each). CDR3 length equals 15 residues. V lost 5 bases, J lost 4 bases, and 15 bases lay in between. Germline CDR1 and CDR2: SGHTA and FQGNSA. CDR3 residues: CASSLTGQFYNEQFF. CDR3 DNA sequence: TGTGCCAGCAGCCTAACGGGGCAATTTTACAATGAGCAGTTCTTC.

The rearrangement uses TRBV10-3 and TRBJ1-3; maybe TRBD1 (5 bases). This CDR3 region has 14 residues. Germline-derived CDR1 and CDR2 are ENHRY and SYGVKD. Trimming left V 6 bases short and J 0 bases short, with 9 bases between. This CDR3 reads CAISRDVSGNTIYF. Written as DNA, the CDR3 is TGTGCCATCAGCAGGGACGTCTCTGGAAACACCATATATTTT.

The genes are TRBV25-1 and TRBJ2-1; D is unresolved. This CDR3 spans 14 amino acids. The V and J ends lost 4 bases and 3 bases respectively, with 10 bases between them. Germline V gene sequence: CDR1 MGHDK, CDR2 SYGVNS. The CDR3 here is CASSAPYDYNEQFF. The CDR3 DNA is TGTGCCAGCAGTGCTCCCTACGACTACAATGAGCAGTTCTTC.

This chain joins TRBV7-2 and TRBJ2-3, with 13 bases aligning to TRBD2. Germline-derived CDR1 and CDR2 are SGHTA and FQGNSA. This CDR3 is 17 amino acids long. The V gene end was trimmed by 5 bases and the J gene end by 2 bases; junction bases not matched to a gene: 7. CDR3: CASSRLGLAGNTDTQYF. The CDR3 nucleotides read TGTGCCAGCAGCCGTCTGGGACTAGCGGGGAACACAGATACGCAGTATTTT.

The chain uses TRBV9 and TRBJ2-3; the D is unclear. Germline V gene data show CDR1 as SGDLS and CDR2 as YYNGEE. V lost 0 bases and J 2 bases, leaving 13 bases between the germline ends. The CDR3 runs to 16 residues. This chain's CDR3 is CASSVASLVSTDTQYF. CDR3 bases: TGTGCCAGCAGCGTAGCAAGCCTAGTCTCCACAGATACGCAGTATTTT.

The rearrangement joins TRBV6-6 to TRBJ2-7; D perhaps matches TRBD1 (5 bases). The end of the DNA fits TRBJ2-5 better, so the J call may be wrong. CDR3 size: 14 residues. Germline lookup yields CDR1 MNHNY and CDR2 SVGAGI (reference sequence). The CDR3 loop reads CASSLPCRVETQYF. CDR3 DNA: TGTGCCAGCAGCCTACCCTGCAGGGTTGAGACCCAGTACTTC.

The chain recombines TRBV12-3 or TRBV12-4 with TRBJ2-5, with D possibly TRBD1 on 6 matching bases. The V end was cut by 6 bases, the J end by 3 bases, with 17 bases between. CDR3 size: 15 residues. CDR3 loop: CASSLGQGLEETQYF. The CDR3 bases are TGTGCCAGCAGCCTTGGTCAGGGGCTGGAAGAGACCCAGTACTTC.

V is TRBV27 and J is TRBJ1-2; D perhaps matches TRBD1 (6 bases). The CDR3 covers 14 residues. Trimming left V 6 bases short and J 4 bases short, with 15 bases between. Germline loops: CDR1 MNHEY, CDR2 SMNVEV (reference sequence). The CDR3 DNA follows: TGTGCCAGCAGGGGCCCGGGGGGCGGCTATGGCTACACCTTC. It is translated as CASRGPGGGYGYTF.

This clonotype occurred a few times. The V and J genes are TRBV12-3 or TRBV12-4 and TRBJ1-1; D uncertain. Trimming removed 6 bases at V and 1 base at J, with 12 bases between. This CDR3 is built from 14 residues. The chain's CDR3 is CASSKYDGNTEAFF. The CDR3, as DNA: TGTGCCAGCAGCAAATACGACGGGAACACTGAAGCTTTCTTT.

At least ten counts were recorded for this clonotype. The V gene is TRBV7-7, the J gene TRBJ2-3; D call uncertain. The CDR3 loop spans 13 amino acids. Trimming pared 5 bases from V and 0 bases from J, leaving 6 bases between. Germline V CDR1 and CDR2: SSHAT, FNYEAQ (reference sequence). DNA for the CDR3: TGTGCCAGCAGCCCTACTAGCACAGATACGCAGTATTTT. Translated, it gives CASSPTSTDTQYF. Combining the CDR3 with reference TRBV7-7 and TRBJ2-3 gives the whole variable domain GAGVSQSPRYKVTKRGQDVTLRCDPISSHATLYWYQQALGQGPEFLTYFNYEAQPDKSGLPSDRFSAERPEGSISTLTIQRTEQRDSAMYRCASSPTSTDTQYFGPGTRLTVL.

This clonotype was detected a few times. The chain joins TRBV12-3 or TRBV12-4 to TRBJ2-7, with unresolved D. Trimming shortened V by 5 bases and J by 6 bases, and 17 bases separated the two germline ends. This CDR3 contains 14 residues. The CDR3 nucleotides are TGTGCCAGCAGTAAGGGTGACCGGAACTCCGAGCAGTACTTC. Translating it yields CASSKGDRNSEQYF.

The J gene is TRBJ1-1, the V gene TRBV15; D uncertain. Per germline, CDR1 LNHNV and CDR2 YYDKDF (reference sequence). V dropped 1 base and J dropped 1 base, with 7 bases sitting between them. This CDR3 is 14 amino acids long. CDR3 sequence: CATSRGIGNTEAFF. The CDR3 DNA reads as TGTGCCACCAGCAGAGGTATCGGGAACACTGAAGCTTTCTTT.

The gene calls are TRBV4-3 and TRBJ1-2; the D is unclear. The length of the CDR3 is 14 residues. CDR1 LGHNA and CDR2 YSLEER come from the germline V gene. The V end lost 0 bases, the J end lost 4 bases, and 9 bases lay between the germline ends. The CDR3 spells CASSQDGRCYGYTF. The DNA for the CDR3 is TGCGCCAGCAGCCAAGATGGGAGGTGCTATGGCTACACCTTC.

The chain couples TRBV6-1 to TRBJ2-7, with 7 positions matching TRBD1. The CDR3 is 15 residues long. CDR1 is MNHNS and CDR2 is SASEGT in the germline V gene. V was pared by 5 bases and J by 0 bases, with 7 bases of the junction left unmatched. The CDR3 reads CASSSTGDRSYEQYF. The CDR3 region has the DNA TGTGCCAGCAGTTCCACAGGGGACCGCTCCTACGAGCAGTACTTC.

This chain links TRBV10-3 with TRBJ1-2; TRBD1 aligns across 7 bases. Germline assignment: CDR1 ENHRY and CDR2 SYGVKD. V was clipped by 10 bases and J by 6 bases; unmatched bases: 14. The CDR3 sequence is 14 residues long. The CDR3 DNA is TGTGCCAGCCGTGAGGGGGGGAGGGGGCATGGCTACACCTTC. Its translation: CASREGGRGHGYTF.

The chain joins TRBV27 to TRBJ1-1; TRBD1 might be the D (5 bases). The CDR3 totals 15 residues. The germline V and J ends were trimmed by 0 bases and 5 bases, with 13 bases remaining between them. The germline V gene has CDR1 MNHEY and CDR2 SMNVEV (reference sequence). The CDR3 reads CASSLSRGDGTEAFF. The CDR3 DNA sequence: TGTGCCAGCAGTTTATCGAGAGGGGATGGTACTGAAGCTTTCTTT.

The rearrangement joins TRBV7-9 to TRBJ2-3, with 10 nucleotides matching TRBD1. This CDR3 contains 17 residues. Trimming at V came to 5 bases and at J to 3 bases, leaving 11 bases not matched to a gene. The germline V gene has CDR1 SEHNR and CDR2 FQNEAQ (reference sequence). CDR3 in DNA: TGTGCCAGCAGCAACGCCGGGACAGGGGTTAGGACAGATACGCAGTATTTT. This codes for CASSNAGTGVRTDTQYF.

To note about this clonotype: Germline is not matched at one junction end, which may reflect a read error. The CDR3 coding sequence is TGCAGCGTTTCCAGGGGGTCTAATGAAGAACTGTTTTTT. This gives the protein CSVSRGSNEELFF. The chain joins TRBV29-1 to TRBJ1-4; 7 bases line up with TRBD1. Per the germline V gene, CDR1 is SQVTM and CDR2 is ANQGSEA. The CDR3 runs 13 residues. The whole variable domain, remainder taken from reference TRBV29-1 and TRBJ1-4, is SAVISQKPSRDICQRGTSLTIQCQVDSQVTMMFWYRQQPGQSLTLIATANQGSEATYESGFVIDKFPISRPNLTFSTLTVSNMSPEDSSIYLCSVSRGSNEELFFGSGTQLSVL.

The table lists this clonotype with a few counts. The CDR3 is CSVEGLGGRGTDTQYF. The DNA of the CDR3 is TGCAGCGTTGAAGGCTTGGGGGGGAGGGGCACAGATACGCAGTATTTT. The J gene is TRBJ2-3, the V gene TRBV29-1, with 7 positions matching TRBD2. Germline V lookup: CDR1 SQVTM, CDR2 ANQGSEA. The ends lost 1 base at V and 1 base at J; junction bases unmatched: 8. CDR3 length equals 16 residues.